These 8 T cell receptor beta chains came from one sample sequenced in a study of cytomegalovirus exposure and HLA in healthy donors. Vbeta (60) and Jbeta (13) primers were used in the PCR. Profiled with immunoSEQ multiplex PCR; TCRdb holds only in-frame clones, not every one. The table records 150,000 to 200,000 clones, about 80% of them present only once. Sequencing used PBMCs. The receptor source for this set is a woman aged 45-65 years in good health and CMV-seronegative.

The rearrangement uses TRBV5-1 and TRBJ2-3; unclear D gene. CDR3 length: 12 amino acids. V lost 4 bases, J lost 8 bases, and 11 bases lay in between. The germline gives CDR1 SGHRS, CDR2 YFSETQ. The CDR3 nucleotides read TGCGCCAGCAGCCCTACTCCTCTTACGCAGTATTTT. Encoded protein: CASSPTPLTQYF.

This clone appeared once. The same CDR3 also results from other DNA sequences found in this sample. V gene TRBV28 combines with J gene TRBJ2-7, with 8 bases identical to TRBD2. Trimming cost V 3 bases and J 1 base; bases outside gene matches: 2. This CDR3 is 14 amino acids long. The V gene's germline CDR1 is MDHEN and CDR2 SYDVKM. The CDR3 nucleotides read TGTGCCAGCAGTTTGTCGGGAGGGTCCTACGAGCAGTACTTC. Protein sequence: CASSLSGGSYEQYF.

CDR3 DNA: TGTGCCAGCAGCGCCGAAGGGAGTAGGAATGAAAAACTGTTTTTT. This codes for CASSAEGSRNEKLFF. The chain combines TRBV9 with TRBJ1-4; D call uncertain. The V gene lost 3 bases and the J gene lost 5 bases, with 14 bases spanning the gap. The germline V gene encodes CDR1 SGDLS and CDR2 YYNGEE. The CDR3 covers 15 residues.

The chain uses TRBV15 and TRBJ2-2; D unresolved. This CDR3 has 13 amino acids. V was pared by 0 bases and J by 6 bases, with 5 bases between. Germline CDR1 reads LNHNV; CDR2 reads YYDKDF (reference sequence). The CDR3: CATSRDRAGELFF. The CDR3, as DNA: TGTGCCACCAGCAGAGATCGAGCCGGGGAGCTGTTTTTT.

The chain employs TRBV19 and TRBJ2-5, with 10 nucleotides matching TRBD2. The J call may be mistaken, given a closer DNA end match to TRBJ2-7. CDR1 is LNHDA, CDR2 SQIVND, per germline (reference sequence). The CDR3 spans 16 residues. The CDR3: CASSNRLLAGPYEQYF. The CDR3 DNA follows: TGTGCCAGTAGTAACCGGTTACTAGCGGGACCCTACGAGCAGTACTTC.

The chain has TRBV11-2 and TRBJ1-2; 10 nucleotides match TRBD1. This CDR3 is built from 15 residues. Germline CDR1 and CDR2: SGHAT and FQNNGV. With 5 bases clipped from V and 8 bases from J, the junction kept 11 bases outside the gene matches. CDR3 amino acids: CASSARQGALWGYTF. CDR3 DNA: TGTGCCAGCAGCGCCCGACAGGGGGCTTTGTGGGGCTACACCTTC.

The V and J genes are TRBV12-5 and TRBJ1-1, with 10 bases that match TRBD1. The CDR3 runs to 18 residues. Germline V gene sequence: CDR1 LGHNT, CDR2 FRNRAP. V was pared by 6 bases and J by 0 bases, with 13 bases of the junction left unmatched. The DNA of the CDR3 is TGTGCTAGTGGCAAATCCGGGACAGGGGTGGGAATGAACACTGAAGCTTTCTTT. It yields the protein CASGKSGTGVGMNTEAFF.

The chain uses TRBV27 and TRBJ2-4; TRBD2 aligns across 10 bases. With V trimmed by 5 bases and J by 7 bases, 8 bases remained unmatched. CDR3 length: 15 residues. Germline values: CDR1 MNHEY, CDR2 SMNVEV (reference sequence). Here the CDR3 reads CASSTALAGVNIQYF. CDR3 DNA: TGTGCCAGCAGTACGGCCCTAGCGGGAGTGAACATTCAGTACTTC.